This TCR beta chain was obtained from a study of T cell responses to AZD1222 COVID-19 vaccine. Study-level findings and limits: Every sample of the repertoires postdated the peak T cell response. Donors were largely white British and mainly female; clonal diversity was possibly underestimated.

With respect to this clone: Its antigen is not known.

This CDR3 is 14 amino acids long. The V end lost 4 bases, the J end lost 8 bases, and 17 bases lay between the germline ends. Germline V gene sequence: CDR1 LGHDT, CDR2 YNNKEL (reference sequence). The protocol was immunoSEQ multiplex PCR, while the TCRdb copy is restricted to in-frame clones and leaves out a portion. The sample includes 130,000 to 150,000 clones, about 89% of them seen just once. Here the sequenced sample was peripheral blood, taken on day 0 of MenACWY control vaccination. The clonotype was recovered from an adult in good health. The chain employs TRBV3-1 (or the pseudogene TRBV3-2) and TRBJ1-2, with D maybe TRBD1 (5 bases). Here the CDR3 DNA reads TGTGCCAGCAGCCCGAGGGGAGGTAGACAAGGCTACACCTTC. It is translated as CASSPRGGRQGYTF.